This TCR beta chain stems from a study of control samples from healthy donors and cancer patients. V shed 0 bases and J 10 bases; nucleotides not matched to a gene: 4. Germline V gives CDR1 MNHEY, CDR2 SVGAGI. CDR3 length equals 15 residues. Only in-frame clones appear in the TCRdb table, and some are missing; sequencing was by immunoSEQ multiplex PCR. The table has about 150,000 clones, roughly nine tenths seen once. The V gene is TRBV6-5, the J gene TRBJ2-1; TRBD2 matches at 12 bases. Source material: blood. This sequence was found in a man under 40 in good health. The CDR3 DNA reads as TGTGCCAGCAGTTACTCGACTAGCGGGGGCGGGGAGCAGTTCTTC. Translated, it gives CASSYSTSGGGEQFF.